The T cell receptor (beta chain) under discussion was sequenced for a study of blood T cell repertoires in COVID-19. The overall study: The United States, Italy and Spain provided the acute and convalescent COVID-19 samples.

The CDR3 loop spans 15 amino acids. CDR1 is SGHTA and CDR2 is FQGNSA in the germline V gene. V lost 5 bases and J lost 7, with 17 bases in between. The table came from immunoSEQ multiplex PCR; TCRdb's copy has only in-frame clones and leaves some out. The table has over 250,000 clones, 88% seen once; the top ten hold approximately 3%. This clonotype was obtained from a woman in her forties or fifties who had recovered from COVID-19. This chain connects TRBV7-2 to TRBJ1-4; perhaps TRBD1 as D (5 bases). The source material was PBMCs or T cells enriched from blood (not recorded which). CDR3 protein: CASSPPHGGGEKLFF. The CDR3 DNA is TGTGCCAGCAGCCCCCCGCATGGGGGAGGTGAAAAACTGTTTTTT.